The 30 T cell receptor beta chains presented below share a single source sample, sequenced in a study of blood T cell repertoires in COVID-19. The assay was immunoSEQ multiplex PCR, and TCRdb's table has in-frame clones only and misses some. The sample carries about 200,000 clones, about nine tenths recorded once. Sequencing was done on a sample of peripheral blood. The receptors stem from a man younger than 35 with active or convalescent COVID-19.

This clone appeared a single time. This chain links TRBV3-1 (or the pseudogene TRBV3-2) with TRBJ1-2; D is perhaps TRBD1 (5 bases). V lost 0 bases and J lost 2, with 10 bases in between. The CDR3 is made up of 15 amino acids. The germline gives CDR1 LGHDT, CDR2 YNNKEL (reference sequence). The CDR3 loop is CASSQETVLNYGYTF. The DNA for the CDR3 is TGTGCCAGCAGCCAAGAGACAGTACTGAACTATGGCTACACCTTC.

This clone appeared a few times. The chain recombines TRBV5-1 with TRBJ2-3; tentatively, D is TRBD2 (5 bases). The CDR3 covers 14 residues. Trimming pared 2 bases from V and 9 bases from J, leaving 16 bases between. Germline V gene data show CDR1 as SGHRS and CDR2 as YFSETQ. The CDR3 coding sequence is TGCGCCAGCAGCTTAGGATCCAGCGGTGAGACGCAGTATTTT. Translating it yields CASSLGSSGETQYF.

CDR3 region: CASSLGQGFYNEQFF. The CDR3 nucleotides read TGTGCCAGCAGCCTGGGGCAGGGCTTCTACAATGAGCAGTTCTTC. V gene TRBV5-6 combines with J gene TRBJ2-1, with D tentatively TRBD1 (5 bases). The CDR3 length is 15 residues. The V gene's germline CDR1 is SGHDT and CDR2 YYEEEE. V was cut by 4 bases and J by 3 bases, with 14 bases left in between.

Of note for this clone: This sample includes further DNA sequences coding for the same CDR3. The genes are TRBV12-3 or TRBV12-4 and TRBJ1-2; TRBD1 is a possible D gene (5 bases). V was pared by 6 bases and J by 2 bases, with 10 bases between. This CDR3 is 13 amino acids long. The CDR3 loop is CASSLGGNYGYTF. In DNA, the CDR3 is TGTGCCAGCAGCCTCGGGGGGAACTATGGCTACACCTTC.

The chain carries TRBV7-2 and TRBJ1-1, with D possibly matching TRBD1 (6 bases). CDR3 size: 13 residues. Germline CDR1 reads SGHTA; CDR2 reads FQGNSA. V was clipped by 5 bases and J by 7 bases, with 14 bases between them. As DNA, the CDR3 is TGTGCCAGCAGCATGAGCCGGGACAATGAAGCTTTCTTT. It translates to CASSMSRDNEAFF. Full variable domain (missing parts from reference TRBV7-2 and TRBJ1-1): GAGVSQSPSNKVTEKGKDVELRCDPISGHTALYWYRQSLGQGLEFLIYFQGNSAPDKSGLPSDRFSAERTGGSVSTLTIQRTQQEDSAVYLCASSMSRDNEAFFGQGTRLTVV.

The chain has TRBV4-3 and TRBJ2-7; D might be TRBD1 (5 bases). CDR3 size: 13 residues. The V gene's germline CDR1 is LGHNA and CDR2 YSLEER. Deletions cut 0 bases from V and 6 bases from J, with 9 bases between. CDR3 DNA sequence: TGCGCCAGCAGCCAAGACAGGGCTGCCGAGCAGTACTTC. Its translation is CASSQDRAAEQYF.

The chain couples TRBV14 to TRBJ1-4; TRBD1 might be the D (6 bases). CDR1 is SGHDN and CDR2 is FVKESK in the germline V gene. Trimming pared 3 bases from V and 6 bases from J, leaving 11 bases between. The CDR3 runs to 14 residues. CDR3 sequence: CASSHRDTYEKLFF. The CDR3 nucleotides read TGTGCCAGCAGCCACCGGGACACCTATGAAAAACTGTTTTTT.

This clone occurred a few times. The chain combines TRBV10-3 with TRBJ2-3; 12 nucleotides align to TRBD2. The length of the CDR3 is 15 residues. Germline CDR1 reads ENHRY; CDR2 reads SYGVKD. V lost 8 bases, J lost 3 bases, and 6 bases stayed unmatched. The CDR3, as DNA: TGTGCCATCGGATTTCTAGCGGGAGGGACAGATACGCAGTATTTT. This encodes CAIGFLAGGTDTQYF.

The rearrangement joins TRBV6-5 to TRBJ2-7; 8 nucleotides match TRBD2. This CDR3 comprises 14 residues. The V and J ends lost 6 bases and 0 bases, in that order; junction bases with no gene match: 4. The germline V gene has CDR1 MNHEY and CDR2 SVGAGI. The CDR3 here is CASRPTSDSYEQYF. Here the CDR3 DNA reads TGTGCCAGCAGGCCGACTAGCGACTCCTACGAGCAGTACTTC.

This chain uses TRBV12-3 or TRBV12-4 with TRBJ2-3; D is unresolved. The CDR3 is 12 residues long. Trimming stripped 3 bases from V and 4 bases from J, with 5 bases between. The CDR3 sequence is CASSFLADTQYF. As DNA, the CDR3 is TGTGCCAGCAGTTTTCTTGCAGATACGCAGTATTTT.

The CDR3 DNA sequence: TGTGCCAGCACCGCTAGCGGGCCCTCCTACGAGCAGTACTTC. It specifies CASTASGPSYEQYF. This chain joins TRBV2 and TRBJ2-7; 8 bases are shared with TRBD2. The germline CDR1 and CDR2 sequences are SNHLY and FYNNEI. The ends lost 7 bases at V and 0 bases at J; junction bases unmatched: 5. The CDR3 spans 14 residues.

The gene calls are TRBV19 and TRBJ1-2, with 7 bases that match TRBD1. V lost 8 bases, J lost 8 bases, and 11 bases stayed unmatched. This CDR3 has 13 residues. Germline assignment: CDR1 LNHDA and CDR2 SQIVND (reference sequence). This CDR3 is CASPLLDRVGYTF. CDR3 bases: TGTGCCAGTCCGCTGCTCGACAGGGTCGGCTACACCTTC.

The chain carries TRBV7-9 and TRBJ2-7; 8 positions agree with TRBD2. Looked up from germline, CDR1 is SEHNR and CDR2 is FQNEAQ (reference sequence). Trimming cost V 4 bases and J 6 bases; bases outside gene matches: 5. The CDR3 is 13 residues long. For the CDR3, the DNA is TGTGCCAGCAGCTACGGGAGGGCCGGCGAGCAGTACTTC. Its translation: CASSYGRAGEQYF.

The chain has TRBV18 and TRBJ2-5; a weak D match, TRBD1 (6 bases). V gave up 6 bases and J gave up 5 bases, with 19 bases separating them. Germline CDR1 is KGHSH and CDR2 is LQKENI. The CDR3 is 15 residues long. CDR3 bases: TGTGCCAGCTCGCCGGACAGCCCAATAAAGGAGACCCAGTACTTC. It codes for CASSPDSPIKETQYF.

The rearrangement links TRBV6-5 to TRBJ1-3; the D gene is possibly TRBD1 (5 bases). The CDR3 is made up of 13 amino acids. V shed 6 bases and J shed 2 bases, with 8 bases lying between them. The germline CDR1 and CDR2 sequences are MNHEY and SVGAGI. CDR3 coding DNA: TGTGCCAGCAGCCTACAGGCTGGAAACACCATATATTTT. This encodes CASSLQAGNTIYF.

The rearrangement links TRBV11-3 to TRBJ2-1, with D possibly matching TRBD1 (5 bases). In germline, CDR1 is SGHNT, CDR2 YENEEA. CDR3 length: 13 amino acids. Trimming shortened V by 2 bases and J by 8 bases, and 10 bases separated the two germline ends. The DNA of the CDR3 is TGTGCCAGCAGCTTAACAGGTTGGGATGAGCAGTTCTTC. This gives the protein CASSLTGWDEQFF.

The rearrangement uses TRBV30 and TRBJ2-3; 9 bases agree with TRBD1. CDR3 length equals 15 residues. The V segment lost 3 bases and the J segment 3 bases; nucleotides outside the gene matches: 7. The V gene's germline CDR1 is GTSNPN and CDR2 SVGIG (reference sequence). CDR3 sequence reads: CAWSVTGGITDTQYF. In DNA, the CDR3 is TGTGCCTGGAGCGTTACAGGGGGCATTACAGATACGCAGTATTTT.

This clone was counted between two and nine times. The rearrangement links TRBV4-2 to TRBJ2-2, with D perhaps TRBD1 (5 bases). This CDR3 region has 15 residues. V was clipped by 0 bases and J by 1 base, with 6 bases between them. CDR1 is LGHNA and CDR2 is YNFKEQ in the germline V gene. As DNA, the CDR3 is TGTGCCAGCAGCCAAGATACAGGGAACACCGGGGAGCTGTTTTTT. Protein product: CASSQDTGNTGELFF.

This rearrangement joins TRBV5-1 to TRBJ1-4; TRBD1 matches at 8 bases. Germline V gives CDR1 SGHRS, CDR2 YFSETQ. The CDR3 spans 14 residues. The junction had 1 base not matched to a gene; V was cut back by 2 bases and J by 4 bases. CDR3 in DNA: TGCGCCAGCAGCTTCACAGGGGGTAATGAAAAACTGTTTTTT. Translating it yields CASSFTGGNEKLFF.

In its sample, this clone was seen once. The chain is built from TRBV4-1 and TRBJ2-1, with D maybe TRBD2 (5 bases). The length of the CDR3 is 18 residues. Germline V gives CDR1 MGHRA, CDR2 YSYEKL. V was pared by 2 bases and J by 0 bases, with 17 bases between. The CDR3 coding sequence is TGCGCCAGCAGCCAACAAACTAGTGGACCCCTCTCCTACAATGAGCAGTTCTTC. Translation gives CASSQQTSGPLSYNEQFF.

In DNA, the CDR3 is TGCGCCAGCAGTGCGGCAGGGGGCGGTTACGAGCAGTACTTC. It is translated as CASSAAGGGYEQYF. V usage is TRBV10-2 and J usage is TRBJ2-7, with TRBD1 matching 8 bases. CDR3 size: 14 residues. Germline values: CDR1 WSHSY, CDR2 SAAADI. V was pared by 4 bases and J by 4 bases, with 6 bases of the junction left unmatched.

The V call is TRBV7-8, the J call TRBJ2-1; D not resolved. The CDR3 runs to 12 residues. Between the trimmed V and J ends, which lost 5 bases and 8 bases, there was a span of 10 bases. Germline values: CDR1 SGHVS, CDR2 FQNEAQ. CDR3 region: CASSPTRDEQFF. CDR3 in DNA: TGTGCCAGCAGCCCCACCCGGGATGAGCAGTTCTTC.

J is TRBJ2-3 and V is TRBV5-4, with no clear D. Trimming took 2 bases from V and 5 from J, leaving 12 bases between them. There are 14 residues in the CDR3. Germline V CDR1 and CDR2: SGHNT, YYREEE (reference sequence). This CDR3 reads CASSFPDSGDTQYF. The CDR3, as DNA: TGTGCCAGCAGCTTTCCTGATTCGGGAGATACGCAGTATTTT.

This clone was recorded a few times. The CDR3 DNA reads TGTGCCAGCAGCTTAACGGGACAGAACACCGGGGAGCTGTTTTTT. It yields the protein CASSLTGQNTGELFF. This chain links TRBV11-2 with TRBJ2-2; tentatively, D is TRBD1 (6 bases). Germline CDR1 SGHAT, CDR2 FQNNGV. CDR3 size: 15 residues. V lost 2 bases, J lost 1 base, and 8 bases lay in between.

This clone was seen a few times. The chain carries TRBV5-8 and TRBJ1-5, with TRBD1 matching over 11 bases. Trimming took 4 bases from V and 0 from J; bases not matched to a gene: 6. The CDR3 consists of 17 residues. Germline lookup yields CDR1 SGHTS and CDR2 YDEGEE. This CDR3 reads CASSLGQGAFSNQPQHF. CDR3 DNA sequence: TGTGCCAGCAGCCTTGGACAGGGGGCTTTTAGCAATCAGCCCCAGCATTTT.

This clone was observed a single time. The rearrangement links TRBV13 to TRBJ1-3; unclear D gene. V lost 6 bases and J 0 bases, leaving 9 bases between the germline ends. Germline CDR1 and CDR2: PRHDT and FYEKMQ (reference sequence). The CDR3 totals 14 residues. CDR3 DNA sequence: TGTGCCAGCAGTAGGAGAGACTCTGGAAACACCATATATTTT. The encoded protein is CASSRRDSGNTIYF.

CDR3 DNA: TGTGCCAGCAGCACAGGCGTCTCTGGGGCCAACGTCCTGACTTTC. This translates into CASSTGVSGANVLTF. The chain links TRBV2 to TRBJ2-6; tentative D call: TRBD1 (5 bases). The length of the CDR3 is 15 residues. Trimming removed 6 bases at V and 0 bases at J, with 9 bases between. Germline CDR1 is SNHLY and CDR2 is FYNNEI.

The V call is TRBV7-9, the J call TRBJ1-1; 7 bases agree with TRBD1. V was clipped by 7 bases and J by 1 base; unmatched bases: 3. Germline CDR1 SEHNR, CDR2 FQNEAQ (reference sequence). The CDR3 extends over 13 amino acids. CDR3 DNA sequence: TGTGCCAGCAACAGGGGCGGGAACACTGAAGCTTTCTTT. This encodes CASNRGGNTEAFF.

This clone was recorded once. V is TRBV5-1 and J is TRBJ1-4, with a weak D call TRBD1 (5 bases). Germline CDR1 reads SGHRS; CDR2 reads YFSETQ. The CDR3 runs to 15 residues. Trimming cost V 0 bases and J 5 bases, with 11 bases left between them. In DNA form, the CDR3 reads TGCGCCAGCAGCTTGGCCGGGGGTTGGAATGAAAAACTGTTTTTT. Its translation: CASSLAGGWNEKLFF.

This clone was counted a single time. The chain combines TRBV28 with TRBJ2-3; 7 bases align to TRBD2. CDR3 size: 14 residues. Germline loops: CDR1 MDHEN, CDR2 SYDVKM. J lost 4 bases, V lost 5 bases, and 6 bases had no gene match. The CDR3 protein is CASSTGLGPDTQYF. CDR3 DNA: TGTGCCAGCAGTACAGGACTAGGCCCAGATACGCAGTATTTT.